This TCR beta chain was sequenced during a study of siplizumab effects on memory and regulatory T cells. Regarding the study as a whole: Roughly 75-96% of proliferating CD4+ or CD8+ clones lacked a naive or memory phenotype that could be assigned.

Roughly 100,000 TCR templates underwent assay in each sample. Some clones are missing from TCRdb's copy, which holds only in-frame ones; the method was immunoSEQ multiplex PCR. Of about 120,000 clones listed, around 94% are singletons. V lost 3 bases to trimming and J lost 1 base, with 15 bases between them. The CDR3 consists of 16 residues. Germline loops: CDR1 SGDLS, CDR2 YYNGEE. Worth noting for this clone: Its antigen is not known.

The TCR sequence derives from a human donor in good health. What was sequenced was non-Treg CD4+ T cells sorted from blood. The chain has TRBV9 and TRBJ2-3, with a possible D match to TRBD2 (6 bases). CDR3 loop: CASSAAGTSRTDTQYF. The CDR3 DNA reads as TGTGCCAGCAGCGCGGCGGGGACTTCTCGCACAGATACGCAGTATTTT.